The rows below give T cell receptor beta chains drawn from one sample of a study of cytomegalovirus exposure and HLA in healthy donors. The data were produced by immunoSEQ multiplex PCR, yet TCRdb's version contains in-frame clones alone and is incomplete. The table records around 150,000 clones, just under 80% of them present only once. The sample comprised PBMCs. Source of these receptors: a man aged 25-45 years in good health. CDR3s include the opening cysteine and the closing phenylalanine or tryptophan. A D gene is named only where the DNA matches it firmly. A clone size is listed for some rows: how often the clone was seen (once, few, many), or a class if it is expanded.

.	.	TRBJ1-2	TRBV5-1	CASSLDSHGYTF	TGCGCCAGCAGCCTGGACAGCCATGGCTACACCTTC
.	TRBD2	TRBJ2-2	TRBV5-1	CASSLGLVLPAGELFF	TGCGCCAGCAGCCTGGGACTAGTCCTCCCCGCCGGGGAGCTGTTTTTT
.	.	TRBJ2-5	TRBV29-1	CSVGTELWYQETQYF	TGCAGCGTTGGGACAGAACTTTGGTACCAAGAGACCCAGTACTTC
.	.	TRBJ2-3	TRBV5-4	CASSSQGGTDTQYF	TGTGCCAGCAGTTCCCAAGGGGGCACAGATACGCAGTATTTT
.	.	TRBJ2-2	TRBV29-1	CASGGVRVNTGELFF	TGCGCCTCGGGCGGGGTCCGCGTGAACACCGGGGAGCTGTTTTTT
.	.	TRBJ2-1	TRBV6-1	CASRAPGAAYNEQFF	TGTGCCAGCAGGGCCCCAGGGGCTGCCTACAATGAGCAGTTCTTC
few	.	TRBJ2-2	TRBV11-3	CASSRSAGELFF	TGTGCCAGCAGCCGGAGCGCCGGGGAGCTGTTTTTT
once	TRBD2	TRBJ2-1	TRBV7-9	CSSSSRLAGGQAYNEQFF	TGTTCCAGCAGCTCCCGACTAGCGGGAGGGCAGGCATACAATGAGCAGTTCTTC
few	TRBD1	TRBJ1-5	TRBV25-1	CASRGQPNQPQHF	TGTGCCAGCAGGGGACAGCCCAATCAGCCCCAGCATTTT
few	.	TRBJ1-1	TRBV7-9	CASAPEAFF	TGTGCCAGCGCGCCCGAAGCTTTCTTT
.	.	TRBJ2-5	TRBV30	CAWSVSDQETQYF	TGTGCCTGGAGTGTGTCGGACCAAGAGACCCAGTACTTC
.	.	TRBJ2-5	TRBV5-6	CASTVNQETQYF	TGTGCCAGCACAGTAAACCAAGAGACCCAGTACTTC
once	.	TRBJ2-2	TRBV27	CASSLSAVTGELFF	TGTGCCAGCAGTTTATCGGCGGTCACCGGGGAGCTGTTTTTT
.	.	TRBJ1-1	TRBV5-1	CASSVNGVGGPFGTEAFF	TGCGCCAGCAGTGTAAATGGGGTAGGAGGCCCTTTCGGCACTGAAGCTTTCTTT
.	.	TRBJ1-2	TRBV6-5	CASSYFSGGKSGYTF	TGTGCCAGCAGTTACTTTTCAGGAGGGAAGTCGGGCTACACCTTC
.	.	TRBJ1-2	TRBV14	CASSQGVGNYGYTF	TGTGCCAGCAGCCAAGGGGTCGGGAACTATGGCTACACCTTC
.	TRBD2	TRBJ2-2	TRBV6-5	CASSYPTSGPGELFF	TGTGCCAGCAGTTACCCGACTAGCGGGCCCGGGGAGCTGTTTTTT
.	.	TRBJ2-7	TRBV28	CASTIAAGAAYEQYF	TGTGCCAGCACGATCGCGGCTGGGGCCGCCTACGAGCAGTACTTC
.	.	TRBJ1-1	TRBV11-3	CASTREGPMNTEAFF	TGTGCCAGCACCCGAGAGGGCCCGATGAACACTGAAGCTTTCTTT
.	TRBD2	TRBJ2-7	TRBV28	CASSLLAGVEQYF	TGTGCCAGCAGTTTACTAGCGGGAGTCGAGCAGTACTTC
.	TRBD1	TRBJ2-7	TRBV6-5	CASLPRTGKYEQYF	TGTGCCAGCCTCCCTCGGACAGGGAAGTACGAGCAGTACTTC
.	TRBD1	TRBJ2-2	TRBV7-2	CASSKLTGRTGELFF	TGTGCCAGCAGCAAACTGACAGGGCGCACCGGGGAGCTGTTTTTT
once	.	TRBJ1-5	TRBV21-1	CASSNGNSLLEPQHF	TGTGCCAGCAGCAATGGAAACAGCTTGTTGGAGCCCCAGCATTTT
.	.	TRBJ2-7	TRBV28	CASSEVLNSSEQYF	TGTGCCAGCAGCGAGGTTCTTAACTCGAGCGAGCAGTACTTC
.	.	TRBJ2-1	TRBV6-5	CASSTPRAYNEQFF	TGTGCCAGCAGTACCCCCCGGGCCTACAATGAGCAGTTCTTC
.	.	TRBJ1-1	TRBV11-3	CASRGAGALGTEAFF	TGTGCCAGCAGGGGGGCCGGGGCTCTGGGCACTGAAGCTTTCTTT
few	.	TRBJ2-1	TRBV6-5	CASSSFGGNEQFF	TGTGCCAGCAGTTCCTTCGGCGGCAATGAGCAGTTCTTC
.	TRBD2	TRBJ2-7	TRBV7-9	CASSLGGGPGEQYF	TGTGCCAGCAGCTTGGGGGGAGGGCCGGGAGAGCAGTACTTC
once	.	TRBJ2-7	TRBV9	CASPRLKVDYEQYF	TGTGCCAGCCCGAGACTGAAGGTGGACTACGAGCAGTACTTC
.	TRBD1	TRBJ2-7	TRBV29-1	CSVALTGGYYEQYF	TGCAGCGTCGCCCTAACAGGGGGATACTACGAGCAGTACTTC
.	.	TRBJ1-1	TRBV9	CASSVTGLVNTEAFF	TGTGCCAGCAGCGTAACAGGGCTGGTGAACACTGAAGCTTTCTTT
once	.	TRBJ2-4	TRBV6-5	CASSYDASLNIQYF	TGTGCCAGCAGTTACGACGCTAGCCTAAACATTCAGTACTTC
.	.	TRBJ2-1	TRBV6-4	CASSDSLLHEQFF	TGTGCCAGCAGTGACTCACTCCTACATGAGCAGTTCTTC
.	.	TRBJ1-2	TRBV5-6	CASRSTSYGYTF	TGTGCCAGCAGATCTACGAGTTATGGCTACACCTTC
.	TRBD2	TRBJ2-7	TRBV7-2	CASSWTSGDYEQYF	TGTGCCAGCAGCTGGACTAGCGGCGACTACGAGCAGTACTTC